A selection of T cell receptor beta chains follows, all from one sample in a study of blood T cell repertoires in COVID-19. This table comes from immunoSEQ multiplex PCR, and its TCRdb copy is limited to in-frame clones, with some not included. The sample records 85,000 to 110,000 clones, around 88% being singletons. Sequencing input: peripheral blood. These receptors were taken from a human donor in a cohort sampled during active COVID-19. CDR3s include the opening cysteine and the closing phenylalanine or tryptophan. A D gene is named only where the DNA matches it firmly. Where a row states a size, it is once, few, many or the class of an expanded clone; other rows omit it.

D gene	J gene	clone size	V gene	CDR3 protein	CDR3 DNA
TRBD1	TRBJ1-2	.	TRBV19	CASSFDRADGYTF	TGTGCCAGTAGTTTTGACAGGGCCGATGGCTACACCTTC
.	TRBJ1-4	.	TRBV6-5	CASAWGPEKLFF	TGTGCCAGCGCGTGGGGGCCTGAAAAACTGTTTTTT
.	TRBJ1-4	.	TRBV6-5	CASSYSEQFNEKLFF	TGTGCCAGCAGTTACTCAGAACAGTTTAATGAAAAACTGTTTTTT
.	TRBJ2-7	.	TRBV4-3	CASSPGRGPSYEQYF	TGCGCCAGCAGCCCAGGGCGAGGCCCTTCCTACGAGCAGTACTTC
.	TRBJ2-1	.	TRBV10-1	CASSAPGQGGNEQFF	TGCGCCAGCAGCGCTCCTGGACAGGGAGGGAATGAGCAGTTCTTC
.	TRBJ1-5	once	TRBV19	CASRNLPGGVSNQPQHF	TGTGCCAGTAGAAACCTTCCGGGGGGGGTTAGCAATCAGCCCCAGCATTTT
.	TRBJ2-5	.	TRBV18	CASSPSGPQETQYF	TGTGCCAGCTCACCGAGCGGGCCACAAGAGACCCAGTACTTC
.	TRBJ1-6	.	TRBV18	CASSPSMTDNSPLHF	TGTGCCAGCTCACCGAGTATGACAGACAATTCACCCCTCCACTTT
TRBD2	TRBJ2-1	.	TRBV5-1	CASRLAGNEQFF	TGCGCCAGCAGGCTAGCGGGCAATGAGCAGTTCTTC
TRBD1	TRBJ2-2	.	TRBV19	CASSVRTGVGGELFF	TGTGCCAGTAGTGTCAGGACAGGGGTTGGCGGGGAGCTGTTTTTT
.	TRBJ2-5	.	TRBV30	CAWSKTVHQYF	TGTGCCTGGAGCAAAACAGTGCACCAGTACTTC
TRBD1	TRBJ1-2	.	TRBV30	CAQDRGDGYTF	TGTGCCCAGGACAGGGGGGACGGCTACACCTTC
.	TRBJ2-5	once	TRBV6-6	CASTGTAERYF	TGTGCCAGCACCGGGACTGCAGAGCGGTACTTC
TRBD1	TRBJ1-4	.	TRBV9	CASSPSTGVEKLFF	TGTGCCAGCAGCCCGTCGACAGGGGTCGAAAAACTGTTTTTT
.	TRBJ2-2	.	TRBV20-1	CSASRQGTGELFF	TGCAGTGCTAGTCGTCAGGGAACCGGGGAGCTGTTTTTT
.	TRBJ2-7	.	TRBV19	CASRANPGYEQYF	TGTGCCAGTAGAGCTAACCCAGGGTACGAGCAGTACTTC
.	TRBJ2-2	.	TRBV30	CAWSVTRAGSGELFF	TGTGCCTGGAGTGTAACCAGGGCCGGTAGCGGGGAGCTGTTTTTT
.	TRBJ1-1	.	TRBV19	CASSYGRNTEAFF	TGTGCCAGTAGTTACGGGAGAAACACTGAAGCTTTCTTT
.	TRBJ2-1	once	TRBV24-1	CATSDRRPPYNEQFF	TGTGCCACCAGTGATAGGCGGCCGCCCTACAATGAGCAGTTCTTC
TRBD2	TRBJ2-7	.	TRBV5-6	CASSLLAVDTYEQYF	TGTGCCAGCAGCTTACTAGCGGTGGATACCTACGAGCAGTACTTC
TRBD1	TRBJ2-2	.	TRBV5-1	CASRRTGQNTGELFF	TGCGCCAGCAGGCGGACAGGGCAAAACACCGGGGAGCTGTTTTTT
TRBD2	TRBJ2-5	.	TRBV7-9	CASSPRGVSGDKETQYF	TGTGCCAGCAGCCCCCGTGGGGTTAGCGGGGATAAAGAGACCCAGTACTTC
TRBD1	TRBJ2-5	.	TRBV25-1	CASSEYRLGQGQETQYF	TGTGCCAGCAGTGAATATCGTCTTGGACAGGGCCAAGAGACCCAGTACTTC
TRBD2	TRBJ2-1	.	TRBV5-4	CASSPKLAGISEQFF	TGTGCCAGCAGCCCCAAACTAGCGGGAATCAGTGAGCAGTTCTTC
.	TRBJ2-3	.	TRBV7-8	CASTLDRPGGDTQYF	TGTGCCAGCACCCTCGACAGGCCCGGTGGAGATACGCAGTATTTT
TRBD1	TRBJ1-5	once	TRBV30	CAWGTGAGNQPQHF	TGTGCCTGGGGGACAGGGGCAGGCAATCAGCCCCAGCATTTT
TRBD1	TRBJ2-1	.	TRBV5-1	CASSLGTGGYNEQFF	TGCGCCAGCAGCTTGGGGACAGGGGGCTACAATGAGCAGTTCTTC
.	TRBJ1-2	.	TRBV7-8	CASSLLLKGYTF	TGTGCCAGCAGCTTACTTCTAAAGGGCTACACCTTC
.	TRBJ1-6	.	TRBV7-9	CASSPGSGGEGSPLHF	TGTGCCAGCAGCCCAGGTTCGGGGGGTGAAGGCTCACCCCTCCACTTT
.	TRBJ2-7	.	TRBV6-5	CASMKQGRPYEQYF	TGTGCCAGCATGAAACAGGGACGACCCTACGAGCAGTACTTC
TRBD1	TRBJ1-5	.	TRBV19	CASSIVDRGSLQPQHF	TGTGCCAGTAGTATAGTGGACAGGGGGTCTCTTCAGCCCCAGCATTTT
.	TRBJ2-5	.	TRBV5-1	CASSERPGSTQYF	TGCGCCAGCAGCGAGCGGCCCGGGTCGACCCAGTACTTC
TRBD2	TRBJ2-2	.	TRBV19	CAASSGRYTGELFF	TGTGCCGCCTCTAGCGGGAGGTACACCGGGGAGCTGTTTTTT
.	TRBJ1-4	once	TRBV5-1	CASSRTAFNEKLFF	TGCGCCAGCAGCCGGACAGCTTTTAATGAAAAACTGTTTTTT
.	TRBJ2-2	.	TRBV3-1/TRBV3-2	CASSLYTGELFF	TGTGCCAGCAGCCTATACACCGGGGAGCTGTTTTTT
.	TRBJ2-6	once	TRBV7-8	CASSREGTGANVLTF	TGTGCCAGCAGCCGAGAGGGGACTGGGGCCAACGTCCTGACTTTC
.	TRBJ2-1	.	TRBV7-8	CASRPERGPSYNEQFF	TGTGCCAGCAGACCCGAAAGGGGTCCCTCCTACAATGAGCAGTTCTTC
TRBD2	TRBJ2-3	.	TRBV4-2	CASSSRTSGEPQHTQYF	TGTGCCAGCAGCAGCCGGACTAGCGGGGAACCACAACATACGCAGTATTTT
.	TRBJ2-3	.	TRBV3-1/TRBV3-2	CASSGDLGADTQYF	TGTGCCAGCAGCGGAGACCTAGGCGCAGATACGCAGTATTTT
TRBD1	TRBJ1-2	.	TRBV4-1	CASSQGQGAKGYGYTF	TGCGCCAGCAGCCAAGGTCAGGGGGCAAAGGGATATGGCTACACCTTC
.	TRBJ2-7	.	TRBV2	CASSLGAYKQYF	TGTGCCAGCAGCTTGGGAGCTTACAAGCAGTACTTC
TRBD1	TRBJ1-2	.	TRBV24-1	CATRGTGAGDGYTF	TGTGCCACCAGAGGGACAGGGGCCGGCGATGGCTACACCTTC
TRBD1	TRBJ1-5	.	TRBV9	CASSLGTGRNQPQHF	TGTGCCAGCAGCCTCGGGACAGGGCGCAATCAGCCCCAGCATTTT
.	TRBJ1-4	.	TRBV18	CASSPRGGENEKLFF	TGTGCCAGCTCACCCCGAGGGGGAGAGAATGAAAAACTGTTTTTT
.	TRBJ2-1	.	TRBV9	CASSVTRYNEQFF	TGTGCCAGCAGCGTCACCAGGTACAATGAGCAGTTCTTC
TRBD2	TRBJ2-3	.	TRBV6-6	CASSHAPSGGVKGDTQYF	TGTGCCAGCAGTCACGCCCCTAGCGGGGGCGTAAAGGGGGATACGCAGTATTTT
.	TRBJ1-3	.	TRBV19	CASSIDSSGGNTIYF	TGTGCCAGTAGTATAGACAGCTCGGGTGGAAACACCATATATTTT
.	TRBJ1-1	.	TRBV30	CAWSLGRNTEAFF	TGTGCCTGGAGTCTCGGTCGGAACACTGAAGCTTTCTTT
.	TRBJ1-5	.	TRBV24-1	CATSAAGAGSQPQHF	TGTGCCACCAGTGCTGCGGGGGCAGGGAGTCAGCCCCAGCATTTT
TRBD1	TRBJ2-3	.	TRBV5-1	CASSLSGQGKSGF	TGCGCCAGCAGCTTGTCGGGACAGGGAAAATCAGGCTTT
TRBD2	TRBJ2-1	many	TRBV5-1	CASSLSSGYNEQFF	TGCGCCAGCAGCTTATCTAGCGGATACAATGAGCAGTTCTTC
TRBD1	TRBJ1-5	once	TRBV11-2	CASSNRQGRSNQPQHF	TGTGCCAGCAGCAACCGACAGGGGAGAAGCAATCAGCCCCAGCATTTT
TRBD1	TRBJ1-1	.	TRBV11-2	CASSFWDRVNTEAFF	TGTGCCAGCAGCTTCTGGGACAGGGTGAACACTGAAGCTTTCTTT
.	TRBJ2-4	once	TRBV7-2	CASSISALQGQLNF	TGTGCCAGCAGCATAAGCGCCCTCCAAGGCCAACTAAATTTC